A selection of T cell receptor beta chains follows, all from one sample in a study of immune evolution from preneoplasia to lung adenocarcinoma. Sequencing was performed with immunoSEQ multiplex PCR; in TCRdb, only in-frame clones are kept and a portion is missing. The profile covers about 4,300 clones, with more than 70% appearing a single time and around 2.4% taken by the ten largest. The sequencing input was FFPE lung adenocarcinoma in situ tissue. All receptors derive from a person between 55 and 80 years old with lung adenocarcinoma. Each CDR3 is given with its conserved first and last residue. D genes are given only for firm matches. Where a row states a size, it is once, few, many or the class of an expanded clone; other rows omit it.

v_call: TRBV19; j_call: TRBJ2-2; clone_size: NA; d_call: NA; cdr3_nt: TGTGCCAGTAGGGGGGAGGCAGCGAACACCGGGGAGCTGTTTTTT; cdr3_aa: CASRGEAANTGELFF
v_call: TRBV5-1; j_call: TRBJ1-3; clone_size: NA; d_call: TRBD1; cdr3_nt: TGCGCCAGCAGCTTGGAACAGGGGGCGGACACCATATATTTT; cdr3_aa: CASSLEQGADTIYF
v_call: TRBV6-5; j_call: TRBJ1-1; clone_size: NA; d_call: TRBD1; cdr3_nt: TGTGCCAGCAGTTATCGGCAGGGGGCTCCGTGGACTGAAGCTTTCTTT; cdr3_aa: CASSYRQGAPWTEAFF
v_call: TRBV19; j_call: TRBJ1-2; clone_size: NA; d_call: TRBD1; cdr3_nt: TGTGCCAGTAGTACGGACAGGGGGTATGGCTACACCTTC; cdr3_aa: CASSTDRGYGYTF
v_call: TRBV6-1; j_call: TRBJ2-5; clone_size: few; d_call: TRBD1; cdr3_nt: TGTGCCAGCAGAAACAGGGGGGAAGAGACCCAGTACTTC; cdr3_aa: CASRNRGEETQYF
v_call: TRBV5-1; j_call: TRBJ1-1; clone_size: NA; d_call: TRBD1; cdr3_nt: TGCGCCAGCAGCAACACCGGGACAGCGGGCACTGAAGCTTTCTTT; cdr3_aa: CASSNTGTAGTEAFF
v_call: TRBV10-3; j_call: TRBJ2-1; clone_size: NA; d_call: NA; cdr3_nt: TGTGCCACCCTCGACACAGGCGATCTTTACAATGAGCAGTTCTTC; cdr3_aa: CATLDTGDLYNEQFF
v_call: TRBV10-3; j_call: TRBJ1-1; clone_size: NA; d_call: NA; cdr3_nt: TGTGCCATCAAGGGGGGGCAGGATGAATCGAAAGCTTTCTTT; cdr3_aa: CAIKGGQDESKAFF
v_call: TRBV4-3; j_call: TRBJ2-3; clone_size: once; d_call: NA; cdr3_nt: TGCGCCAGCAGCCAAGATCCTGGGTCTGTAGATACGCAGTATTTT; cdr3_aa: CASSQDPGSVDTQYF
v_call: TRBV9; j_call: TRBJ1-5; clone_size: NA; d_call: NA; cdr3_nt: TGTGCCAGCAGCGTAGAACAGGGATATAGCAATCAGCCCCAGCATTTT; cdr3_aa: CASSVEQGYSNQPQHF
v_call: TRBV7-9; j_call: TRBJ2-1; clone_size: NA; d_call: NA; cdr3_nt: TGTGCCAGCAGCTTACAACAGACTAACAATGAGCAGTTCTTC; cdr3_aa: CASSLQQTNNEQFF
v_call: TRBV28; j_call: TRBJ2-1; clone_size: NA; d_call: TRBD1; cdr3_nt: TGTGCCAGCAGTGGCGGACAGGGCCCCTACAATGAGCAGTTCTTC; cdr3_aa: CASSGGQGPYNEQFF
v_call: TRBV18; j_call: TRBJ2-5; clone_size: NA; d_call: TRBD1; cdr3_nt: TGTGCCAGCTCACCCATGGGACAGGGGGAAGAGACCCAGTACTTC; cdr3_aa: CASSPMGQGEETQYF
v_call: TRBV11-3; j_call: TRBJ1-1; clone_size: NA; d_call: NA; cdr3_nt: TGTGCCAGCAGCTTAGGCCATTTGAACACTGAAGCTTTCTTT; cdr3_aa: CASSLGHLNTEAFF
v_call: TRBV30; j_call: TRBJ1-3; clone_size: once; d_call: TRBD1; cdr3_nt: TGTGCCTGGAGTGTACTTGGACAGGGGGGAAACACCATATATTTT; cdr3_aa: CAWSVLGQGGNTIYF
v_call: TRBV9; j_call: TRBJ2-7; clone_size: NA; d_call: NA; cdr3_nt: TGTGCCAGCAGCGTAGGAACCGGGAGCTCCTACGAGCAGTACTTC; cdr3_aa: CASSVGTGSSYEQYF
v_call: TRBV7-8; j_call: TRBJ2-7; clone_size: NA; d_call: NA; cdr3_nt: TGTGCCAGCAGCGGTGACAGCTACGAGCAGTACTTC; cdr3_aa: CASSGDSYEQYF
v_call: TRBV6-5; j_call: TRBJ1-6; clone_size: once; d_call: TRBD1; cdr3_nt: TGTGCCAGCAGTTACACGACAGGGGAGGACTCACCCCTCCACTTT; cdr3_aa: CASSYTTGEDSPLHF
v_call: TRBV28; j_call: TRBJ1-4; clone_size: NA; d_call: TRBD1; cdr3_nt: TGTGCCAGCAGTTTAAGTGGCAGGACAGGGTCCGAAAAACTGTTTTTT; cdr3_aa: CASSLSGRTGSEKLFF
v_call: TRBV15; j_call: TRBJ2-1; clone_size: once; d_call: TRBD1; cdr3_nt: TGTGCCACCAGCAGGGGACAGGGAAGGCAGTTCTTC; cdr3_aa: CATSRGQGRQFF
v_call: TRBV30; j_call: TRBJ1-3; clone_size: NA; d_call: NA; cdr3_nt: TGTGCCTGGAGTGAAACTATCCCTGGAAACACCATATATTTT; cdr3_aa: CAWSETIPGNTIYF
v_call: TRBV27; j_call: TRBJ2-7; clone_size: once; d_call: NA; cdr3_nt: TGTGCCAGCAGTTTATCGATACGGAACGAGCAGTACTTC; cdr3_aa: CASSLSIRNEQYF
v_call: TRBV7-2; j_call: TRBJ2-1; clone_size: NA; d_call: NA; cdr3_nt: TGTGCCAGCAGCTTAGGGGGGAGAGGGAATGAGCAGTTCTTC; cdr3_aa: CASSLGGRGNEQFF
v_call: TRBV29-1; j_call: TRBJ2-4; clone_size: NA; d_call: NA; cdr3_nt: TGCAGCGTCCGGGTAGCCAAAAACATTCAGTACTTC; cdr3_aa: CSVRVAKNIQYF
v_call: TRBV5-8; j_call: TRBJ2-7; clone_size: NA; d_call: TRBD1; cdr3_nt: TGTGCCAGCAACCCGGGACAGGGGAGGGTATACGAGCAGTACTTC; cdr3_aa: CASNPGQGRVYEQYF
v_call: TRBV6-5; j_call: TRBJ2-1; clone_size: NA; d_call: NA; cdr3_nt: TGTGCCAGCAGTTACTCGATTTTGTACAATGAGCAGTTCTTC; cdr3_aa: CASSYSILYNEQFF
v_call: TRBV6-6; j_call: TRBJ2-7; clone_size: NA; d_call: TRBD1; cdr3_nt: TGTGCCAGCAGTACCCGCCGGACAGGGGGGTCCGAGCAGTACTTC; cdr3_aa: CASSTRRTGGSEQYF
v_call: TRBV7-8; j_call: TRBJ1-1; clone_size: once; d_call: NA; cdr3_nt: TGTGCCAGCAGCTTCTTGAGTGCCTTGGGGACTGAAGCTTTCTTT; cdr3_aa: CASSFLSALGTEAFF
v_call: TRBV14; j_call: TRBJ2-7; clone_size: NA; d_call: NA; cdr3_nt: TGTGCCAGCAGCCCGGACATATACTACGAGCAGTACTTC; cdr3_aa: CASSPDIYYEQYF
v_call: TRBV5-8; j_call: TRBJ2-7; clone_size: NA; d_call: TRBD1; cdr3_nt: TGTGCCAGCAGCTTGGGACAGGGGGGTTTCAAGTACGAGCAGTACTTC; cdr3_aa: CASSLGQGGFKYEQYF
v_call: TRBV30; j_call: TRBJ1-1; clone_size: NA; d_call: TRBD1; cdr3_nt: TGTGCCTGGAGGACAGGGTTCAACACTGAAGCTTTCTTT; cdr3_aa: CAWRTGFNTEAFF
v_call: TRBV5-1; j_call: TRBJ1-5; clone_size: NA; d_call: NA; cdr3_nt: TGCGCCAGCAGCTTGGGACAGGCAAATCAGCCCCAGCATTTT; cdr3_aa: CASSLGQANQPQHF
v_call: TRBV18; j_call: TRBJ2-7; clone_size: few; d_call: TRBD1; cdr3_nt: TGTGCCAGCTCTTCTGACAGGGCTGAGCAGTACTTC; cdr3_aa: CASSSDRAEQYF
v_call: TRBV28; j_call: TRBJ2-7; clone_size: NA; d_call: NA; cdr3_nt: TGTGCCAGCAGATTCACTAGTGACGAGCAGTACTTC; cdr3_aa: CASRFTSDEQYF
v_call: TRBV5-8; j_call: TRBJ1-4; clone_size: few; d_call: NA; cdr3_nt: TGTGCCAGCAGCTCGTTTGCTGGCAAGAATGAAAAACTGTTTTTT; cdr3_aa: CASSSFAGKNEKLFF
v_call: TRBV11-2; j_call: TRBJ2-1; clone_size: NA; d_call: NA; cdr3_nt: TGTGCCAGCAGCTTAGATGCGCAAACCTCCTACAATGAGCAGTTCTTC; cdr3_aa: CASSLDAQTSYNEQFF
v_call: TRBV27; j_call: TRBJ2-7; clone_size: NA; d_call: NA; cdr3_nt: TGTGCCAGCATGGGCGGGCGGGGCGAGCAGTACTTC; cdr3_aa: CASMGGRGEQYF
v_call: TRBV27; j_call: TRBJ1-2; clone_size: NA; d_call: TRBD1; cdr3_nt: TGTGCCAGTCGCCGCCTCTCCGGGACAGGGGCCAACTATGGCTACACCTTC; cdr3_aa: CASRRLSGTGANYGYTF
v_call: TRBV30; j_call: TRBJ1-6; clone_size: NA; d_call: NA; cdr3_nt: TGTGCCTGGAGTGAACTAGGGGTAAGGACACCCCTCCACTTT; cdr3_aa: CAWSELGVRTPLHF
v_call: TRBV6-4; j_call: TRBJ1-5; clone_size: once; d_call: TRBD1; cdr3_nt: TGTGCCAGCAGTGACTCGATGGTGGGACAGGGAGGAAGCAATCAGCCCCAGCATTTT; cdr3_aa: CASSDSMVGQGGSNQPQHF
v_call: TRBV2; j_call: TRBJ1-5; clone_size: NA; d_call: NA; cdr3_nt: TGTGCCAGCAGTGAACAGAGGCCCCTGAGGTATAGCAATCAGCCCCAGCATTTT; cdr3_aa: CASSEQRPLRYSNQPQHF
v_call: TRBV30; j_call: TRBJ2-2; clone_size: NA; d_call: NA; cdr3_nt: TGTGCCTGGAGAGTGTCATTCTGGGGGGAGCTGTTTTTT; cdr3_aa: CAWRVSFWGELFF
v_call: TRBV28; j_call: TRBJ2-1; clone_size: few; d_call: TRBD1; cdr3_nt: TGTGCCAGCAGTTTGGTTGGGACAGTCTACAATGAGCAGTTCTTC; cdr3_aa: CASSLVGTVYNEQFF
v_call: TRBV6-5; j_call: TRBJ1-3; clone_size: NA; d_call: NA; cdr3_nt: TGTGCCAGCAGTCCCTTGACAGTCTCTGGAAACACCATATATTTT; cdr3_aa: CASSPLTVSGNTIYF
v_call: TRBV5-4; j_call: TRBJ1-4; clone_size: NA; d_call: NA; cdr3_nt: TGTGCCAGCAGCAAATGGTCCGGAGGAAGTGAAAAACTGTTTTTT; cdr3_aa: CASSKWSGGSEKLFF
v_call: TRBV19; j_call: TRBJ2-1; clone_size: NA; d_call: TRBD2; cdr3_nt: TGTGCCAGTAGTATCGGAGGCGCTAGCGGGAGTAGGAATGAGCAGTTCTTC; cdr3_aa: CASSIGGASGSRNEQFF
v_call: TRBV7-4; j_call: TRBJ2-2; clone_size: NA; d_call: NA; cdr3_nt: TGTGCCAGCAGCTTAGTTGGGGGAGTCGGGGAGCTGTTTTTT; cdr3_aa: CASSLVGGVGELFF
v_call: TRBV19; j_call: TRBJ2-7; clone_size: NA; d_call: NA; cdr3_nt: TGTGCCAGTAGTGTCACAGGGAGCTCCTACGAGCAGTACTTC; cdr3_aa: CASSVTGSSYEQYF
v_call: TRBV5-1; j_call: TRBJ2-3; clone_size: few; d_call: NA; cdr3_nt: TGCGCCAGCAGCCGGGAGAAGACAGATACGCAGTATTTT; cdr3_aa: CASSREKTDTQYF
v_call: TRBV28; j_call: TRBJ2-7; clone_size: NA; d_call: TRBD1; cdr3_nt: TGTGCCAGCAGTTCGGGGACAGGGGACCACGAGCAGTACTTC; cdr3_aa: CASSSGTGDHEQYF
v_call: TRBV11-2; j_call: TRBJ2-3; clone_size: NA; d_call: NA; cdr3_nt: TGTGCCAGCAGCTTAGGAGGGTTAGGTGATACGCAGTATTTT; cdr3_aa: CASSLGGLGDTQYF
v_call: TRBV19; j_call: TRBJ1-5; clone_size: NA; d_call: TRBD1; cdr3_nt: TGTGCCACCAGGGGGGGTAATCAGCCCCAGCATTTT; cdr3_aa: CATRGGNQPQHF
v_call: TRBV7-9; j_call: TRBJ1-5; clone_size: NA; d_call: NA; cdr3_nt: TGTGCCAGCAGCTTAAACTATCAGCCCCAGCATTTT; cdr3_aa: CASSLNYQPQHF
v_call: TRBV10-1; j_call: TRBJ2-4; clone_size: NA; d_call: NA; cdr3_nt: TGCGCCAGCAGTGAGTCGCCACAGGGATACATTCAGTACTTC; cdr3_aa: CASSESPQGYIQYF
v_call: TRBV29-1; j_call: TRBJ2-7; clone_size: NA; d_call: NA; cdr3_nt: TGCAGCGTTGTTCGGGCGCGAAACCTAGGATACGAGCAGTACTTC; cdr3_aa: CSVVRARNLGYEQYF
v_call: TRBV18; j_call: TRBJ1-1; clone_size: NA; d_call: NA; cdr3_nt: TGTGCCAGCTCACCAACAGGGTTTTACATGAACACTGAAGCTTTCTTT; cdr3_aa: CASSPTGFYMNTEAFF